Here is one T cell receptor (beta chain) with its context. The sample comes from a study of blood T cell repertoires in COVID-19. Authors' processing steps: The authors estimated nucleated cell counts from reference gene primer amplification. This table comes from immunoSEQ multiplex PCR, and its TCRdb copy is limited to in-frame clones, with some not included. That table gives V, J and clone size, and the DNA gave D and trimming. The table has about 220,000 clones, roughly 83% seen once. The germline V gene encodes CDR1 LNHNV and CDR2 YYDKDF (reference sequence). V lost 6 bases and J lost 4; bases outside the gene matches: 5. This CDR3 spans 14 amino acids.

This sequence originates from a woman between 35 and 50 years old with acute COVID-19. This chain joins TRBV15 and TRBJ1-1; TRBD1 matches at 10 bases. Sequencing was performed on PBMCs or T cells enriched from blood (not recorded which). This CDR3 reads CATRERTGGTEAFF. Written as DNA, the CDR3 is TGTGCCACCAGAGAAAGGACAGGGGGCACTGAAGCTTTCTTT.